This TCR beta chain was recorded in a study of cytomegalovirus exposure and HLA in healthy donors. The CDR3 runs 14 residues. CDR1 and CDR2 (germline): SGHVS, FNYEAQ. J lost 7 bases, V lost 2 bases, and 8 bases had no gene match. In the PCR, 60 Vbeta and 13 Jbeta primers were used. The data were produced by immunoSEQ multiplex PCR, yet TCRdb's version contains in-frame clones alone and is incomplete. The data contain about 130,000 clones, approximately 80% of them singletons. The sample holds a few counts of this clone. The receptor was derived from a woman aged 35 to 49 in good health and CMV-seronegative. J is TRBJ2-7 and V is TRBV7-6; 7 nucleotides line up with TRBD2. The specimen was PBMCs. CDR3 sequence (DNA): TGTGCCAGCAGCTTAATGGCGGGAGTTGGTGAGCAGTACTTC. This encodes CASSLMAGVGEQYF.